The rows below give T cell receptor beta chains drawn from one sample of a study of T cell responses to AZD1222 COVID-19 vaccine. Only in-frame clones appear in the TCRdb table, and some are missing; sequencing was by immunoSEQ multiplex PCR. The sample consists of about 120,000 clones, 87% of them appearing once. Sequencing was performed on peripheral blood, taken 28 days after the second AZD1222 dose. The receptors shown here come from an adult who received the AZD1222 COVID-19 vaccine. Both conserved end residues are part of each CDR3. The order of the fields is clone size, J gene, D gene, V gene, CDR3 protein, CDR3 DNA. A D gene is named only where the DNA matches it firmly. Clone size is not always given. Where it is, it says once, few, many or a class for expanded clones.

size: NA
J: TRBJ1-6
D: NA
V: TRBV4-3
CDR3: CASSARWGDYNSPLHF
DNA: TGCGCCAGCAGCGCCAGGTGGGGGGACTATAATTCACCCCTCCACTTT

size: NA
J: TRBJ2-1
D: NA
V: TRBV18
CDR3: CASSPWTGDGNNEQFF
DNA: TGTGCCAGCTCACCATGGACGGGGGACGGGAACAATGAGCAGTTCTTC

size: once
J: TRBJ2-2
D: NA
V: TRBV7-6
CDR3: CASSPSLTGELFF
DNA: TGTGCCAGCAGCCCAAGTCTCACCGGGGAGCTGTTTTTT

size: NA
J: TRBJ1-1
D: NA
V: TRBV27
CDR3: CASSLSLNTEAFF
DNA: TGTGCCAGCAGTTTGAGTTTGAACACTGAAGCTTTCTTT

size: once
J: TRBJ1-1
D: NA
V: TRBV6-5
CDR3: CASSPSTGGRGEAFF
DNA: TGTGCCAGCAGTCCGTCGACAGGAGGGAGAGGTGAAGCTTTCTTT

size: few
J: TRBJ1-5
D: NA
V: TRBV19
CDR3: CASSINAGQIGDQPQHF
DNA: TGTGCCAGTAGTATCAATGCGGGGCAAATTGGCGATCAGCCCCAGCATTTT

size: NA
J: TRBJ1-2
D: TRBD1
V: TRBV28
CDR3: CASSFPGRGLSYGYTF
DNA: TGTGCCAGCAGTTTTCCCGGCAGGGGGCTAAGCTATGGCTACACCTTC

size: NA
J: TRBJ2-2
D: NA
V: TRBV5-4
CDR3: CASSLATARTGELFF
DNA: TGTGCCAGCAGCTTGGCCACCGCGCGCACCGGGGAGCTGTTTTTT

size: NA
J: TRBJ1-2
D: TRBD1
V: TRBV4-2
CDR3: CASSPGQGEPNYGYTF
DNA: TGTGCCAGCAGCCCGGGACAGGGAGAACCTAACTATGGCTACACCTTC

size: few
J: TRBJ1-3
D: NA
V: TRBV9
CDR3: CASSPRGGVAGNTIYF
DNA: TGTGCCAGCAGCCCCCGGGGGGGGGTAGCTGGAAACACCATATATTTT

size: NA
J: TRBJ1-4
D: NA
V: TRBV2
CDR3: CASSEWREKLFF
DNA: TGTGCCAGCAGTGAGTGGAGGGAAAAACTGTTTTTT

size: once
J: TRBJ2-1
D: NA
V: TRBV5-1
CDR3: CASSVDTYNEQFF
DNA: TGCGCCAGCAGCGTGGACACATACAATGAGCAGTTCTTC

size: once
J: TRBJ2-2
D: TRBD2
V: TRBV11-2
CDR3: CASSRGTTAREAGELFF
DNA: TGTGCCAGCAGCCGAGGGACTACGGCAAGGGAGGCCGGGGAGCTGTTTTTT

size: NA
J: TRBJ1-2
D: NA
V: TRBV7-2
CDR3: CASSLASGRDYTF
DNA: TGTGCCAGCAGCTTAGCATCAGGGCGTGACTACACCTTC

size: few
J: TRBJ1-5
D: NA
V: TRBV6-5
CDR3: CATTPGTTGPQHF
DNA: TGTGCCACCACTCCGGGGACCACTGGGCCCCAGCATTTT

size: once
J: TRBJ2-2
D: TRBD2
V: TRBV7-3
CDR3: CASSTRLAGANTGELFF
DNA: TGTGCCAGCAGCACGAGACTAGCGGGGGCAAACACCGGGGAGCTGTTTTTT

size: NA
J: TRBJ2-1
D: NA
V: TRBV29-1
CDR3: CSVQGFNEQFF
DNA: TGCAGCGTTCAGGGTTTCAATGAGCAGTTCTTC

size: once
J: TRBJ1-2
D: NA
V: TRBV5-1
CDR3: CASSLSPGEVRGYTF
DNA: TGCGCCAGCAGCCTATCTCCAGGGGAGGTACGGGGCTACACCTTC

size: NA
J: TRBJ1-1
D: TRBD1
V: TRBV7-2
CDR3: CASSLGGLRGLGAFF
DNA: TGTGCCAGCAGCTTAGGAGGTCTGAGGGGGCTCGGGGCTTTCTTT

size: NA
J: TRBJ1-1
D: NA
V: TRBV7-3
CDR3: CASSLSAAVTEAFF
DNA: TGTGCCAGCAGCTTAAGCGCGGCGGTCACTGAAGCTTTCTTT

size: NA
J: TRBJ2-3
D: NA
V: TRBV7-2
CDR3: CASSASLGVDTQYF
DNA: TGTGCCAGCAGCGCGAGTTTGGGCGTAGATACGCAGTATTTT

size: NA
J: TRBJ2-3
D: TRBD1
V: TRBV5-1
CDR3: CASSLDLGQATDTQYF
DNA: TGCGCCAGCAGCTTGGATTTGGGACAGGCCACAGATACGCAGTATTTT

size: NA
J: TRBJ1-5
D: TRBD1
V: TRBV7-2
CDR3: CASSKDRDQPQHF
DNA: TGTGCCAGCAGCAAAGACAGGGATCAGCCCCAGCATTTT

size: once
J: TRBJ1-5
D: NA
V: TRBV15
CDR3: CATSREAGNSNQPQHF
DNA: TGTGCCACCAGCAGAGAGGCGGGGAATAGCAATCAGCCCCAGCATTTT

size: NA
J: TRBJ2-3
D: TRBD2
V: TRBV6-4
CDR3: CASSRTSASTDTQYF
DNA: TGTGCCAGCAGCAGGACTAGCGCGAGCACAGATACGCAGTATTTT

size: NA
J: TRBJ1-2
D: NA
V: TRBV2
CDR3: CASRLGRGSF
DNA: TGTGCCAGCAGGTTGGGGCGGGGCAGCTTC

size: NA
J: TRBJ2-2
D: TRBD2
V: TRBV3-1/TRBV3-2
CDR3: CASSNTGTSPTGELFF
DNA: TGTGCCAGCAGCAACACCGGGACTAGTCCCACCGGGGAGCTGTTTTTT

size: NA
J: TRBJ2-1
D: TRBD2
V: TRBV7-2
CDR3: CASSLTSGGANEQFF
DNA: TGTGCCAGCAGCTTGACTAGCGGGGGGGCCAATGAGCAGTTCTTC

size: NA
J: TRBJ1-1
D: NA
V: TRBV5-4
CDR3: CASTPLIVAGGISEAFF
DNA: TGTGCCAGCACCCCTTTAATTGTCGCAGGCGGAATCAGTGAAGCTTTCTTT

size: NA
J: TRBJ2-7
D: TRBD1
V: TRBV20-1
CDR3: CSASGMGQGTYEQYF
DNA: TGCAGTGCTAGTGGGATGGGACAGGGGACCTACGAGCAGTACTTC

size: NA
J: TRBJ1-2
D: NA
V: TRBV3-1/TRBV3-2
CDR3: CASSLQGNYGYTF
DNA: TGTGCCAGCAGCCTCCAGGGGAACTATGGCTACACCTTC

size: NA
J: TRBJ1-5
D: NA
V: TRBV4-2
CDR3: CASSQDEGSQPQHF
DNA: TGTGCCAGCAGCCAAGATGAGGGATCTCAGCCCCAGCATTTT

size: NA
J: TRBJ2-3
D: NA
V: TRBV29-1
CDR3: CSLASGDTQYF
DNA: TGCAGCCTAGCTTCAGGGGATACGCAGTATTTT

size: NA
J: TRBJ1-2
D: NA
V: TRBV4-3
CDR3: CASSQDPVVVGNYGYTF
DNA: TGCGCCAGCAGCCAAGATCCGGTAGTAGTAGGGAACTATGGCTACACCTTC

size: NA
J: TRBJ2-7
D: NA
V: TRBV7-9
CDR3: CASSLEYEQYF
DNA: TGTGCCAGCAGCTTAGAATACGAGCAGTACTTC

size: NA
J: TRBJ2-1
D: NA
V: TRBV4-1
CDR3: CASSRDRYPSNNEQFF
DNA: TGCGCCAGCAGCCGTGACAGGTATCCTTCCAACAATGAGCAGTTCTTC

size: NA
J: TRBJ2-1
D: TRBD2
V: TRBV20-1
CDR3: CSASAGKRGGLVYNEQFF
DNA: TGCAGTGCTAGTGCGGGGAAGCGGGGGGGCCTTGTTTACAATGAGCAGTTCTTC

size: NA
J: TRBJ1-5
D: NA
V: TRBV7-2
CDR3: CASSLQGNQPQHF
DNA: TGTGCCAGCAGCTTGCAGGGAAATCAGCCCCAGCATTTT

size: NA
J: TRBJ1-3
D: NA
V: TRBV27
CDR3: CASSFQGRIGNTIYF
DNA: TGTGCCAGCAGTTTCCAAGGGCGAATTGGAAACACCATATATTTT

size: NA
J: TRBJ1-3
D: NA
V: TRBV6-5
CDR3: CASSRLRSGNTIYF
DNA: TGTGCCAGCAGTCGGTTACGCTCTGGAAACACCATATATTTT

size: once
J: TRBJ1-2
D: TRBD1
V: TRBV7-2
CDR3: CASSYRQGQGYTF
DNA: TGTGCCAGCAGCTACAGACAGGGTCAAGGCTACACCTTC

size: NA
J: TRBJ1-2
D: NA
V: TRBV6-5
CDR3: CASTLDINYGYTF
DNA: TGTGCCAGCACCCTGGACATCAACTATGGCTACACCTTC

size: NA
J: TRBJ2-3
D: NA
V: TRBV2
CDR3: CASSEISSTDTQYF
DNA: TGTGCCAGCAGTGAAATTTCTAGCACAGATACGCAGTATTTT

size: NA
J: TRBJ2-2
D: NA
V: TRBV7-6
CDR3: CASSERALGQGHTTGELFF
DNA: TGTGCCAGCAGCGAAAGGGCATTGGGGCAGGGCCATACCACCGGGGAGCTGTTTTTT

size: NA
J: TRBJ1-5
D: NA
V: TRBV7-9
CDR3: CASSLIVVGDQPQHF
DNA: TGTGCCAGCAGCTTAATCGTGGTGGGGGATCAGCCCCAGCATTTT